This TCR beta chain was recorded in a study of blood T cell repertoires in COVID-19. Whole-study context: Researchers got acute and convalescent COVID-19 samples from the United States, Italy and Spain.

CDR1 and CDR2 from the germline V gene are ENHRY and SYGVKD. There are 17 residues in the CDR3. Unmatched junction bases numbered 9, after V lost 4 bases and J lost 0 bases. In the study's own analysis: Quantification of nucleated cells was approximated via reference gene primer amplification. Repertoires were generated with immunoSEQ multiplex PCR, while TCRdb's copy carries only in-frame clones and drops some. V and J calls and clone size are copied from that table; D and trimming were computed from the DNA. The table lists 250,000 to 300,000 clones, approximately 85% of them singletons, with approximately 2% in the top ten.

The TCR originated in a woman aged 45-65 years who had recovered from COVID-19. The chain is built from TRBV10-3 and TRBJ1-1; 9 positions match TRBD1. The sequenced sample consisted of PBMCs or T cells enriched from blood (not recorded which). The CDR3 loop is CAISGRDRAFMNTEAFF. CDR3 nucleotides: TGTGCCATCAGTGGTCGGGACAGGGCATTCATGAACACTGAAGCTTTCTTT.